The present entry profiles one T cell receptor beta chain with its context. Its cognate antigen is unknown. V gave up 2 bases and J gave up 9 bases; unmatched junction bases: 6. The CDR3 covers 13 residues. Germline values: CDR1 MGHDK, CDR2 SYGVNS. The data derive from a study of T cell responses to AZD1222 COVID-19 vaccine. Study summary: Analysis merged second doses at about 4 or about 12 weeks.

Study-level results: The donor group comprised mostly white British people and more females; the analysis possibly underestimated clonal diversity. Two AZD1222 administrations were followed by greater Spike-specific TCR breadth and depth. Repertoire sampling was restricted to post-peak T cell response timepoints.

The data were produced by immunoSEQ multiplex PCR, yet TCRdb's version contains in-frame clones alone and is incomplete. Of some 130,000 clones listed, approximately 85% are singletons. This chain connects TRBV25-1 to TRBJ1-2, with 7 positions matching TRBD1. The sequence derives from an adult in good health. The sequencing here drew on peripheral blood, taken on day 0 of AZD1222 vaccination. The DNA of the CDR3 is TGTGCCAGCAGTGAAGGGGGGGACAGACGCTACACCTTC. It specifies CASSEGGDRRYTF.